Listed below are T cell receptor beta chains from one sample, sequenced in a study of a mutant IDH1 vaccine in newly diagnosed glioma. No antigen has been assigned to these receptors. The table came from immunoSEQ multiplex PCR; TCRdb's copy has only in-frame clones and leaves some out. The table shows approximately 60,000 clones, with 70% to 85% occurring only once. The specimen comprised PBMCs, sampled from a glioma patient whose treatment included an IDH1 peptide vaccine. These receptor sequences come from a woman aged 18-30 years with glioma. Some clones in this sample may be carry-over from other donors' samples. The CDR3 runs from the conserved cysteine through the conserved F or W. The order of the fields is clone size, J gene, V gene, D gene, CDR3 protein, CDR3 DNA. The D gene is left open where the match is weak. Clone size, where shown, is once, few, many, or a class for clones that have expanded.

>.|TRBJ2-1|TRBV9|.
CASSSDSGGEQFF
TGTGCCAGCAGCTCGGATAGCGGCGGTGAGCAGTTCTTC
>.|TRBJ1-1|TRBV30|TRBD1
CAWSIGTVNTEAFF
TGTGCCTGGAGTATTGGGACAGTGAACACTGAAGCTTTCTTT
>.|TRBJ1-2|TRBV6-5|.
CASSRGEGYTF
TGTGCCAGCAGCAGGGGTGAGGGCTACACCTTC
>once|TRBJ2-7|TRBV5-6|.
CASSLGMRLSSYEQYF
TGTGCCAGCAGCTTGGGTATGAGGCTCTCCTCCTACGAGCAGTACTTC
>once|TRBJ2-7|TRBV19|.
CASSILSGATYEQYF
TGTGCCAGTAGTATTCTCTCAGGGGCTACCTACGAGCAGTACTTC
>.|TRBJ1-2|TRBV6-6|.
CASSYSGTLYGYTF
TGTGCCAGCAGTTACTCGGGGACCTTATATGGCTACACCTTC
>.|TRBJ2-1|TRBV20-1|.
CSARRVSEQFF
TGCAGTGCCCGGAGGGTGTCCGAGCAGTTCTTC
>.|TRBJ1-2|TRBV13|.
CASSLGGGSYGYTF
TGTGCCAGCAGCTTAGGTGGGGGCAGCTATGGCTACACCTTC
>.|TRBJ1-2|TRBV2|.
CASSEDASPNYGYTF
TGTGCCAGCAGTGAAGATGCCAGCCCTAACTATGGCTACACCTTC
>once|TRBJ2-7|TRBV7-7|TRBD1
CASSQGQSSYEQYF
TGTGCTAGCAGTCAGGGACAGAGCTCCTACGAGCAGTACTTC
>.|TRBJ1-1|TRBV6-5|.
CASSYGAEAFF
TGTGCCAGCAGTTATGGTGCTGAAGCTTTCTTT
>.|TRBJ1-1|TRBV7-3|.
CASSLTSGDEAFF
TGTGCCAGCAGCTTAACGTCTGGGGACGAAGCTTTCTTT
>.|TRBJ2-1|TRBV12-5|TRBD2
CASGPGLVPYNEQFF
TGTGCTAGTGGCCCGGGACTAGTGCCCTACAATGAGCAGTTCTTC
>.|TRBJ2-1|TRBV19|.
CASSSLRDPGDEQFF
TGTGCCAGTAGTTCCCTCCGGGACCCAGGCGATGAGCAGTTCTTC
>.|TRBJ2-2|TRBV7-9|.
CASSAGPADGRELFF
TGTGCCAGCAGCGCGGGGCCCGCAGATGGGCGGGAGCTGTTTTTT
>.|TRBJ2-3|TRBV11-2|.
CASSRISGGGTQYF
TGTGCCAGCAGCCGGATTTCAGGAGGAGGTACGCAGTATTTT
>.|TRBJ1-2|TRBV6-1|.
CASSEIGRGFGYTF
TGTGCCAGCAGTGAAATTGGCAGGGGCTTTGGCTACACCTTC
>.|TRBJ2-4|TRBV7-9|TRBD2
CASFLPGGDEKNIQYF
TGTGCCAGCTTCCTTCCGGGGGGTGATGAGAAAAACATTCAGTACTTC
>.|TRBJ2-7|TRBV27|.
CASSPTQDYEQYF
TGTGCCAGCAGTCCGACTCAAGATTACGAGCAGTACTTC
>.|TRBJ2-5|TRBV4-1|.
CASSRLTRLETQYF
TGCGCCAGCAGCCGCCTCACTAGGTTGGAGACCCAGTACTTC
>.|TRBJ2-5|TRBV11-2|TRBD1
CASSFSRQGETQYF
TGTGCCAGCAGCTTCAGTCGACAGGGGGAGACCCAGTACTTC
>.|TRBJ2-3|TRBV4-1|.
CASSQDGGSSWDTQYF
TGCGCCAGCAGCCAAGATGGGGGATCAAGCTGGGATACGCAGTATTTT
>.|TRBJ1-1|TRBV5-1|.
CASSLMGMNTEAFF
TGCGCCAGCAGCTTGATGGGCATGAACACTGAAGCTTTCTTT
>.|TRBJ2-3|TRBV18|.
CASEDLRTDTQYF
TGTGCCAGCGAGGACCTTCGCACAGATACGCAGTATTTT
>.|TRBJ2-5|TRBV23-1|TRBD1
CASSLGGGTGGRETQYF
TGCGCCAGCAGTCTCGGGGGGGGGACAGGGGGCCGGGAGACCCAGTACTTC
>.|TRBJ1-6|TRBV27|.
CASSLGWGPNSPLHF
TGTGCCAGCAGTTTGGGGTGGGGACCCAATTCACCCCTCCACTTT